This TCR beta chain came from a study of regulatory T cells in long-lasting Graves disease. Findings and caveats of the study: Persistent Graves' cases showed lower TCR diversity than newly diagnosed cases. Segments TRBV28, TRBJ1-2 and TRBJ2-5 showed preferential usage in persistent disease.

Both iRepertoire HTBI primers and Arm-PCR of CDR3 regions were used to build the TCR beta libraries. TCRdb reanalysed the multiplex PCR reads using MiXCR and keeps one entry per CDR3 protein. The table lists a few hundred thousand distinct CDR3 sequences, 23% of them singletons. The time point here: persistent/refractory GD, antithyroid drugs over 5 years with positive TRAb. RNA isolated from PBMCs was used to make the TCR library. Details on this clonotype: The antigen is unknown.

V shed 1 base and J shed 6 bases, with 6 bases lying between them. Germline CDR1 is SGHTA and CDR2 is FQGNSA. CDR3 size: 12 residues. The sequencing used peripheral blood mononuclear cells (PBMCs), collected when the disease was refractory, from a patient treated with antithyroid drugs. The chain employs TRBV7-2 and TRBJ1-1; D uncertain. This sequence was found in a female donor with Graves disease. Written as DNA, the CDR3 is TGTGCCAGCAGCTTAGAACGCTCTGAAGCTTTCTTT. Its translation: CASSLERSEAFF.